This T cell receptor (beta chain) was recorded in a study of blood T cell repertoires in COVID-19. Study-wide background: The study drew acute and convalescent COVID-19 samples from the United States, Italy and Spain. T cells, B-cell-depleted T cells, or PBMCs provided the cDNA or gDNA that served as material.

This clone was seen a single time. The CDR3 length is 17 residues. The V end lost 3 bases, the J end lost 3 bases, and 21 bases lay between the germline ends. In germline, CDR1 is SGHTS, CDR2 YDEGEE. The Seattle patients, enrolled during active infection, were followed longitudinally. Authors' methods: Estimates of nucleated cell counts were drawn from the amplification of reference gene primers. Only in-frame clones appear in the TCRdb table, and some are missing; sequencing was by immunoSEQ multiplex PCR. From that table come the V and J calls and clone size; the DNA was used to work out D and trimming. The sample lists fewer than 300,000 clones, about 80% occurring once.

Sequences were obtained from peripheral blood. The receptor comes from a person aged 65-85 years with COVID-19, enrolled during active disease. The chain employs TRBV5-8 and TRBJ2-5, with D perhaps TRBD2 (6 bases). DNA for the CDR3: TGTGCCAGCAGCTCGGGGGTTCTACAGACAAAAAAAGAGACCCAGTACTTC. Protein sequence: CASSSGVLQTKKETQYF.